The 2 T cell receptor beta chains below were found in one sample sequenced in a study of shared clonotypes between healthy human individuals. Data came from immunoSEQ multiplex PCR; TCRdb stores just in-frame clones and leaves some out. The table records some 2.3 million clones, 90% to 95% of them present only once. The sequenced material came from naive CD4+ T cells from PBMCs. Subset denoted: CD45RA+ positively selected. These receptors all come from a man between 18 and 29 years old in good health. Some clones in this sample may be carry-over from other donors' samples.

This clone was seen a handful of times. The chain carries TRBV20-1 and TRBJ1-1, with D unresolved. This CDR3 spans 11 amino acids. The germline CDR1 and CDR2 sequences are DFQATT and SNEGSKA (reference sequence). V was trimmed by 6 bases and J by 8 bases, leaving 13 bases between them. CDR3 DNA: TGCAGTGCGATGGAGAGATGGGAAGCTTTCTTT. Encoded protein: CSAMERWEAFF.

The chain has TRBV9 and TRBJ1-2; 8 positions agree with TRBD1. V lost 6 bases to trimming and J lost 2 bases; unmatched junction nucleotides: 6. Germline-derived CDR1 and CDR2 are SGDLS and YYNGEE. The CDR3 length is 14 residues. CDR3 in DNA: TGTGCCAGCACCCCACAGGGGGGAAACTATGGCTACACCTTC. Translated, it gives CASTPQGGNYGYTF.